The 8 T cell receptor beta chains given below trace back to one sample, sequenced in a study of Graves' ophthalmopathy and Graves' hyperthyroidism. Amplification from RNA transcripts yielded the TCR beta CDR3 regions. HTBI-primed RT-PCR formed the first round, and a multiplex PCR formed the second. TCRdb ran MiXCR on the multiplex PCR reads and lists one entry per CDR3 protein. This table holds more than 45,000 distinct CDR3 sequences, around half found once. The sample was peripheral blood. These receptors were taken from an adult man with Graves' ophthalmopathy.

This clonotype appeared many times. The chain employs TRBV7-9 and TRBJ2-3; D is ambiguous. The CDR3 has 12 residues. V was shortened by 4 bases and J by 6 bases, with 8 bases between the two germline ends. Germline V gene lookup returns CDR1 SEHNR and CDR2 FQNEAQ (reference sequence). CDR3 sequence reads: CASSSVSDTQYF. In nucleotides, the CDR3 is TGTGCCAGCAGCTCAGTATCGGATACGCAGTATTTT.

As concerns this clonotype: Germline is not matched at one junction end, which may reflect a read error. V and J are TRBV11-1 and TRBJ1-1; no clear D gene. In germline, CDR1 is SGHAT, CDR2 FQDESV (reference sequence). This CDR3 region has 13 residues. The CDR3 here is CASSRQTSTGAFF. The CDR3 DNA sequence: TGTGCCAGCAGCCGGCAGACGAGCACTGGAGCTTTCTTT.

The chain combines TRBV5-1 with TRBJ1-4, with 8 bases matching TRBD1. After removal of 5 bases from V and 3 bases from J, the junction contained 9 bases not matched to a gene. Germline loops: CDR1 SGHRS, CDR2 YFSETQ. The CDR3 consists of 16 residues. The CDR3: CASSPDRGRANEKLFF. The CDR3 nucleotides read TGCGCCAGCAGTCCTGACAGGGGTAGAGCTAATGAAAAACTGTTTTTT.

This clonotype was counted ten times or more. The CDR3 region is CASGRATDTQYF. As DNA, the CDR3 is TGTGCCAGCGGCCGGGCGACAGATACGCAGTATTTT. The J gene is TRBJ2-3, the V gene TRBV12-3 or TRBV12-4, with no clear D. The CDR3 loop spans 12 amino acids. V was shortened by 8 bases and J by 3 bases, with 9 bases between the two germline ends.

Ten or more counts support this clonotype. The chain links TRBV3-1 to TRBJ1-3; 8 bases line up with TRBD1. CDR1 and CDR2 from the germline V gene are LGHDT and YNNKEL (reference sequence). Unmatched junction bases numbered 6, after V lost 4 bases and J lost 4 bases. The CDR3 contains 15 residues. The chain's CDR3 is CASSPYDRGGNTIYF. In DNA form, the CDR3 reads TGTGCCAGCAGCCCTTACGACAGGGGCGGAAACACCATATATTTT.

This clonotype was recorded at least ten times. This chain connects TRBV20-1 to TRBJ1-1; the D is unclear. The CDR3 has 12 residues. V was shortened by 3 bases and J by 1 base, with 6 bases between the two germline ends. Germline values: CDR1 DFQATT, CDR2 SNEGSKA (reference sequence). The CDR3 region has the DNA TGCAGTGCTAGGAGGACGAACACTGAAGCTTTCTTT. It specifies CSARRTNTEAFF.

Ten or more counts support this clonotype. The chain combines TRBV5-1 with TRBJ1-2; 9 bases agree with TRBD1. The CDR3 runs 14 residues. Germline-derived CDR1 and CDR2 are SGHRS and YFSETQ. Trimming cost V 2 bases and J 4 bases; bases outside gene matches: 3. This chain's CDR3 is CASSLGQGTYGYTF. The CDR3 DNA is TGCGCCAGCAGCTTAGGACAGGGGACCTATGGCTACACCTTC.

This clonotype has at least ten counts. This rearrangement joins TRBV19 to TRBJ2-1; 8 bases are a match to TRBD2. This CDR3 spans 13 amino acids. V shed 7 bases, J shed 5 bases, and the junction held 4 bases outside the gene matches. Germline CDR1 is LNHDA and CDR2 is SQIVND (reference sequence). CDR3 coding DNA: TGTGCCAGTAACGGGGGGGCCAACAATGAGCAGTTCTTC. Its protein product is CASNGGANNEQFF.